The T cell receptor beta chain described here comes from a study of blood T cell repertoires in COVID-19. Study in general: Some COVID-19 samples were acute and others convalescent; all came from the United States, Italy and Spain. Sample material is recorded as cDNA or gDNA derived from T cells, B-cell-depleted T cells, or PBMCs.

V was cut by 1 base and J by 3 bases, with 10 bases left in between. The germline gives CDR1 GTSNPN, CDR2 SVGIG (reference sequence). This CDR3 region has 13 residues. Authors' data handling: Amplification of reference gene primers provided the estimated nucleated cell counts. Generated by immunoSEQ multiplex PCR, the TCRdb table keeps only in-frame clones and is missing some. Clonal size and the V and J genes are those of that table, whereas D and trimming came from the DNA. Of 200,000 to 250,000 clones listed, 88% are singletons. The TCR originated in a man aged 18 to 29 with active or convalescent COVID-19. Sequenced input: peripheral blood. The V gene is TRBV30, the J gene TRBJ2-7, with a tentative D call TRBD2 (6 bases). The CDR3 DNA follows: TGTGCCTGGAGTGGGCGGGGTGGCTACGAGCAGTACTTC. It is translated as CAWSGRGGYEQYF.